This T cell receptor beta chain emerged from a study of monozygotic twins with inflammatory bowel disease. Notes on the study in general: Clonotype overlap with others was lower in IBD patients than in healthy twins, a difference that was greatest with disease activity. IBD patients showed reduced TCRbeta diversity (inverse Simpson) versus healthy co-twins. The analysis yielded no support for one strong signal or clonotype associated with IBD.

Germline V CDR1 and CDR2: DFQATT, SNEGSKA (reference sequence). The CDR3 is 11 amino acids. About this clonotype itself: The antigen is not known.

TCRdb reprocessed the 5' RACE reads and keeps a single row for each CDR3 protein, giving no DNA. With over 350,000 distinct CDR3 sequences in the sample, the ten largest clones hold roughly 2.6%. The chain carries TRBV20-1 and TRBJ1-2. The sample comprised blood. This receptor was obtained from a human donor with ulcerative colitis or Crohn's disease, or a healthy co-twin of an affected twin (not recorded which). CDR3 protein: CSADVNYGYTF.